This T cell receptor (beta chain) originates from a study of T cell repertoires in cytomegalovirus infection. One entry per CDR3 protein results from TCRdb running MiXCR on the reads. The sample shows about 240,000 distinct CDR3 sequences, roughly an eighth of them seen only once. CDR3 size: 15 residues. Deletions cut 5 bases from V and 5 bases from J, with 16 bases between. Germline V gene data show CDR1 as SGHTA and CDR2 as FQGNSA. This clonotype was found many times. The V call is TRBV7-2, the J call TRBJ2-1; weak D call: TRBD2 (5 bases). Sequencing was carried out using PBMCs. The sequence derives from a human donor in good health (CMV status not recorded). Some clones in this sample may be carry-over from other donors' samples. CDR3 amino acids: CASSPGLRRDNEQFF. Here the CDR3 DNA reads TGTGCCAGCAGCCCAGGACTGCGCCGGGACAATGAGCAGTTCTTC.